What follows are 5 T cell receptor beta chains derived from one specimen sequenced in a study of T cell responses to AZD1222 COVID-19 vaccine (dated by TCRdb to the early 2020s). The method was the immunoSEQ multiplex PCR assay. TCRdb provides this immuneACCESS table in a form limited to in-frame rearrangements. Some clones are lacking; in checked studies, under half of them reflect an unresolved V gene, and why the rest are absent is not known. In this sample the table shows about 210,000 clones, 85% to 95% of which occur a single time. Over 1% of the sample goes to the ten largest clones. Interpreted using the paper, the time point label stands for: baseline before first vaccination. Sequencing was performed on peripheral blood, taken on day 0 of AZD1222 vaccination. Receptor source: an adult in good health.

The chain has TRBV5-1 and TRBJ2-1, with TRBD1 as a possible D gene (5 bases). The CDR3 is 14 residues long. Germline V gene data show CDR1 as SGHRS and CDR2 as YFSETQ. V shed 2 bases and J shed 14 bases, with 20 bases lying between them. In DNA, the CDR3 is TGCGCCAGCAGCTTAACACAGGACGCCGGACAAGAGTTCTTC. Amino acid sequence: CASSLTQDAGQEFF.

CDR3: CASAYQGYSYEQYF. CDR3 in DNA: TGTGCCAGCGCATATCAGGGGTACTCCTACGAGCAGTACTTC. The V and J genes are TRBV2 and TRBJ2-7; D is perhaps TRBD1 (6 bases). The CDR3 covers 14 residues. Germline values: CDR1 SNHLY, CDR2 FYNNEI. V was cut by 8 bases and J by 0 bases, with 14 bases left in between.

The rearrangement links TRBV6-5 to TRBJ1-2; the D gene is possibly TRBD1 (5 bases). Germline lookup yields CDR1 MNHEY and CDR2 SVGAGI. V dropped 0 bases and J dropped 2 bases, with 7 bases sitting between them. This CDR3 contains 14 residues. In DNA, the CDR3 is TGTGCCAGCAGTTACTCGGACACAAACTATGGCTACACCTTC. Its protein is CASSYSDTNYGYTF.

The rearrangement uses TRBV2 and TRBJ2-7; D possibly corresponds to TRBD2 (6 bases). From germline, CDR1 is SNHLY and CDR2 FYNNEI. Between the trimmed V and J ends, which lost 2 bases and 3 bases, there was a span of 11 bases. This CDR3 has 14 residues. This CDR3 is CASSEQEGYYEQYF. The CDR3 DNA reads TGTGCCAGCAGTGAACAGGAGGGATACTACGAGCAGTACTTC.

The rearrangement links TRBV29-1 to TRBJ2-3, with D perhaps given as TRBD1 or TRBD2 (5 bases each). CDR3 length: 16 amino acids. Trimming left V 1 base short and J 3 bases short, with 17 bases between. Germline values: CDR1 SQVTM, CDR2 ANQGSEA. The CDR3 DNA sequence: TGCAGCGTTGAAGTGGGTGGGGGAGTAAGTACAGATACGCAGTATTTT. It is translated as CSVEVGGGVSTDTQYF.